The clone carrying this TCR beta chain was found once. The data originate from a study of shared clonotypes between healthy human individuals. This table comes from immunoSEQ multiplex PCR, and its TCRdb copy is limited to in-frame clones, with some not included. The sample holds about 2.1 million clones, 90% to 95% seen once. Germline V gene sequence: CDR1 MNHNS, CDR2 SASEGT. V dropped 2 bases and J dropped 4; count of bases not matched to a gene: 3. The CDR3 is 16 residues long. Terminally differentiated effector memory CD45RA+ cells were left out of the naive CD8 fraction, which was CD45RO-negative and positively selected for CCR7.

The receptor was isolated from a man between 18 and 29 years old in good health. Some clones in this sample may be carry-over from other donors' samples. The sample taken for sequencing was naive CD8+ T cells from PBMCs. The chain recombines TRBV6-1 with TRBJ2-3, with TRBD2 matching 13 bases. The chain's CDR3 is CASSEWTSGSSDTQYF. The CDR3 DNA reads TGTGCCAGCAGTGAATGGACTAGCGGGAGTTCAGATACGCAGTATTTT.